This entry features one T cell receptor beta chain sequence. The CDR3 has 14 residues. V shed 7 bases and J 5 bases; nucleotides not matched to a gene: 8. Per germline, CDR1 SQVTM and CDR2 ANQGSEA. This record comes from a study of cytomegalovirus exposure and HLA in healthy donors. PCR amplification relied on 60 Vbeta primers (plus 13 Jbeta primers). Data came from immunoSEQ multiplex PCR; TCRdb stores just in-frame clones and leaves some out. Seen here are about 140,000 clones, roughly 88% observed once, and the top ten hold more than 0.5%. The chain couples TRBV29-1 to TRBJ2-5; TRBD1 agrees at 12 bases. Material for sequencing was PBMCs. This receptor was taken from a middle-aged woman in good health and CMV-seronegative. The CDR3 is CSASGTGGSETQYF. In DNA, the CDR3 is TGCAGCGCTTCGGGGACAGGGGGCTCTGAGACCCAGTACTTC.